This T cell receptor beta chain was recorded in a study of radiotherapy plus CTLA-4 blockade in lung cancer. Background on the study: In less than 20% of patients, objective responses were seen; 30% to 35% had disease control. Regarding the study as a whole: Together with interferon-beta, which increased in serum after radiation, early dynamic changes in blood T cell clones were reportedly the best predictors of response.

With regard to this clone: Its specificity is not known.

The CDR3 totals 14 residues. Germline assignment: CDR1 MNHNS and CDR2 SASEGT. Trimming cost V 6 bases and J 7 bases; bases outside gene matches: 6. The method was immunoSEQ multiplex PCR; TCRdb's version includes in-frame clones alone and lacks a portion of them. The sample includes about 50,000 clones, 70% to 90% of them seen just once. Sequencing used peripheral blood, obtained from a patient treated with radiotherapy plus ipilimumab. The receptor was isolated from a human donor with non-small cell lung cancer whose response to radiotherapy plus ipilimumab could not be evaluated. The J gene is TRBJ2-1, the V gene TRBV6-1; 10 bases line up with TRBD1. As DNA, the CDR3 is TGTGCCAGCAGCGGGACAGGGGAAGTGAATGAGCAGTTCTTC. This sequence encodes CASSGTGEVNEQFF.